Shown below are 8 T cell receptor beta chains from a single sample sequenced in a study of neoadjuvant nivolumab and ipilimumab in lung cancer. Libraries were prepared by immunoSEQ multiplex PCR; TCRdb keeps only in-frame clonotypes and omits some of them. The data contain over a thousand clones, approximately 86% of them singletons. The sequencing used adjacent normal lung tissue, collected after neoadjuvant nivolumab, alone or with ipilimumab, at or shortly before surgery. These receptors were obtained from an adult with non-small cell lung cancer.

This chain uses TRBV7-2 with TRBJ1-6; D possibly corresponds to TRBD1 (5 bases). This CDR3 comprises 18 residues. The V end lost 3 bases, the J end lost 0 bases, and 15 bases lay between the germline ends. Germline CDR1 SGHTA, CDR2 FQGNSA. The CDR3 here is CASSFIPGGSSYNSPLHF. For the CDR3, the DNA is TGTGCCAGCAGCTTTATTCCGGGGGGGAGCTCCTATAATTCACCCCTCCACTTT.

The V call is TRBV7-2, the J call TRBJ1-2, with unresolved D. The CDR3 has 13 amino acids. Germline assignment: CDR1 SGHTA and CDR2 FQGNSA. The V and J ends lost 0 bases and 7 bases respectively, with 9 bases between them. The DNA of the CDR3 is TGTGCCAGCAGCTTAGCCGGTTCCGGTGGCTACACCTTC. Protein product: CASSLAGSGGYTF.

V and J are TRBV7-6 and TRBJ1-1; no clear D. Germline V CDR1 and CDR2: SGHVS, FNYEAQ. Trimming shortened V by 2 bases and J by 1 base, and 8 bases separated the two germline ends. This CDR3 is 14 amino acids long. For the CDR3, the DNA is TGTGCCAGCAGCTTAAGGTCGGGGAACACTGAAGCTTTCTTT. Residues: CASSLRSGNTEAFF.

The V call is TRBV4-3, the J call TRBJ1-6; 7 nucleotides align to TRBD1. The germline gives CDR1 LGHNA, CDR2 YSLEER. The V segment lost 1 base and the J segment 10 bases; nucleotides outside the gene matches: 4. This CDR3 has 14 residues. The CDR3 DNA is TGCGCCAGCAGCCAAGGGACAGGAGACTCACCCCTCCACTTT. Translating gives CASSQGTGDSPLHF.

V and J are TRBV4-1 and TRBJ1-2, with D unresolved. The V end lost 0 bases, the J end lost 6 bases, and 8 bases lay between the germline ends. The germline gives CDR1 MGHRA, CDR2 YSYEKL. There are 13 residues in the CDR3. The CDR3 loop is CASSQDPGDGYTF. The DNA of the CDR3 is TGCGCCAGCAGCCAAGACCCTGGGGATGGCTACACCTTC.

This clone was detected a few times. The chain couples TRBV18 to TRBJ1-1; 8 bases map to TRBD1. The CDR3 sequence is 13 residues long. CDR1 and CDR2 from the germline V gene are KGHSH and LQKENI. V lost 2 bases and J lost 7; bases outside the gene matches: 3. The CDR3 loop is CASSPVGQGEAFF. For the CDR3, the DNA is TGTGCCAGCTCACCAGTAGGACAGGGTGAAGCTTTCTTT.

The CDR3 nucleotides are TGTGCCAGCAGCCAAGATCAGGCATATTACAATGAGCAGTTCTTC. The encoded protein is CASSQDQAYYNEQFF. This chain joins TRBV14 and TRBJ2-1; D uncertain. CDR1 SGHDN and CDR2 FVKESK come from the germline V gene. Between the trimmed V and J ends, which lost 0 bases and 4 bases, there was a span of 10 bases. The CDR3 runs to 15 residues.

The rearrangement uses TRBV7-2 and TRBJ1-5, with unresolved D. CDR1 is SGHTA and CDR2 is FQGNSA in the germline V gene. CDR3 length: 14 amino acids. Trimming removed 4 bases at V and 0 bases at J, with 7 bases between. The CDR3 DNA reads TGTGCCAGCAGCTCCGCGAATAGCAATCAGCCCCAGCATTTT. This sequence encodes CASSSANSNQPQHF.